The 20 T cell receptor beta chains given below trace back to one sample, sequenced in a study of cytomegalovirus exposure and HLA in healthy donors. Amplification used 60 Vbeta primers and 13 Jbeta primers. The table came from immunoSEQ multiplex PCR; TCRdb's copy has only in-frame clones and leaves some out. In total, the table holds about 210,000 clones. The sequenced material came from PBMCs. Receptors were obtained from a woman aged 30 to 39 in good health and CMV-seropositive.

CDR3 coding DNA: TGTGCCAGCAGCCCGACGGGAATGAACACTGAAGCTTTCTTT. Its translation is CASSPTGMNTEAFF. The V and J genes are TRBV6-5 and TRBJ1-1; D gene unclear. The CDR3 is 14 amino acids. The germline CDR1 and CDR2 sequences are MNHEY and SVGAGI. Between the trimmed V and J ends, which lost 6 bases and 0 bases, there was a span of 11 bases.

V is TRBV28 and J is TRBJ1-1; maybe TRBD1 (6 bases). CDR1 is MDHEN and CDR2 is SYDVKM in the germline V gene. The V and J ends lost 6 bases and 1 base respectively, with 15 bases between them. There are 15 residues in the CDR3. CDR3 DNA: TGTGCCAGCAGGTCCCAGGGGAGGGCGAACACTGAAGCTTTCTTT. Translating gives CASRSQGRANTEAFF.

This chain uses TRBV19 with TRBJ1-2; TRBD1 aligns across 7 bases. The CDR3 is 14 amino acids. The germline CDR1 and CDR2 sequences are LNHDA and SQIVND (reference sequence). With V trimmed by 7 bases and J by 1 base, 6 bases remained unmatched. The CDR3 sequence is CASNADRINYGYTF. CDR3 sequence (DNA): TGTGCCAGTAACGCGGACAGGATTAACTATGGCTACACCTTC.

The chain couples TRBV19 to TRBJ2-7; 10 positions agree with TRBD2. The germline CDR1 and CDR2 sequences are LNHDA and SQIVND (reference sequence). V was clipped by 7 bases and J by 0 bases; unmatched bases: 6. The CDR3 extends over 15 amino acids. The CDR3, as DNA: TGTGCCAGTAAGTCTAGCGGGGGCGGCTCCTACGAGCAGTACTTC. Its translation: CASKSSGGGSYEQYF.

The J gene is TRBJ2-7, the V gene TRBV9, with 8 bases that match TRBD2. The germline V gene encodes CDR1 SGDLS and CDR2 YYNGEE. The CDR3 is 15 amino acids. J was trimmed by 1 base and V by 4 bases; bases with no gene match: 7. The CDR3 loop is CASSSSGSPSYEQYF. CDR3 DNA sequence: TGTGCCAGCAGCTCGAGCGGGAGTCCATCCTACGAGCAGTACTTC.

A note on this clone: One end of the junction is discordant with germline, which a read error may explain. V and J are TRBV6-5 and TRBJ2-7; TRBD2 matches 8 bases. In germline, CDR1 is MNHEY, CDR2 SVGAGI. The CDR3 is made up of 13 amino acids. The CDR3 loop is CASSSSAGGLVFF. The CDR3 DNA reads as TGTGCCAGCAGTTCAAGCGCGGGGGGACTAGTCTTTTTC.

The chain employs TRBV2 and TRBJ1-2, with unresolved D. The CDR3 runs 14 residues. Trimming left V 0 bases short and J 3 bases short, with 8 bases between. Germline values: CDR1 SNHLY, CDR2 FYNNEI. This chain's CDR3 is CASSEAREHYGYTF. DNA of the CDR3: TGTGCCAGCAGTGAAGCGAGGGAACACTATGGCTACACCTTC.

V gene TRBV5-4 combines with J gene TRBJ1-4; 9 nucleotides align to TRBD1. Germline values: CDR1 SGHNT, CDR2 YYREEE (reference sequence). The CDR3 loop spans 14 amino acids. Unmatched junction bases numbered 4, after V lost 2 bases and J lost 8 bases. CDR3 bases: TGTGCCAGCAGCTTACAGGGGGCAGGGGAAAAACTGTTTTTT. Its protein is CASSLQGAGEKLFF.

The chain combines TRBV10-3 with TRBJ2-1; 7 positions match TRBD2. The germline V gene has CDR1 ENHRY and CDR2 SYGVKD. The trim removed 1 base at V and 7 bases at J, leaving 10 bases unmatched. The CDR3 has 16 residues. CDR3 DNA sequence: TGTGCCATCAGTGAGTACAACGCGGGAGTTACAAATGAGCAGTTCTTC. Translating it yields CAISEYNAGVTNEQFF.

The genes are TRBV18 and TRBJ2-1; 8 nucleotides align to TRBD2. V was pared by 3 bases and J by 6 bases, with 7 bases of the junction left unmatched. CDR1 KGHSH and CDR2 LQKENI come from the germline V gene. The CDR3 covers 15 residues. This CDR3 is CASSPSRTSSNEQFF. The CDR3 coding sequence is TGTGCCAGCTCACCTTCCAGGACTAGCTCCAATGAGCAGTTCTTC.

V gene TRBV28 combines with J gene TRBJ1-1; D is uncertain. The CDR3 is made up of 14 amino acids. The V end was cut by 3 bases, the J end by 1 base, with 9 bases between. The germline V gene encodes CDR1 MDHEN and CDR2 SYDVKM. CDR3 nucleotides: TGTGCCAGCAGTTTGGTACATCGGAACACTGAAGCTTTCTTT. It translates to CASSLVHRNTEAFF. Looking up the rest from reference TRBV28 and TRBJ1-1 gives the full variable domain: DVKVTQSSRYLVKRTGEKVFLECVQDMDHENMFWYRQDPGLGLRLIYFSYDVKMKEKGDIPEGYSVSREKKERFSLILESASTNQTSMYLCASSLVHRNTEAFFGQGTRLTVV.

Comments on this clone: One end of the junction varies from germline; a read error may be responsible. This sequence joins TRBV29-1 and TRBJ2-7; no reliable D call. CDR1 and CDR2 (germline): SQVTM, ANQGSEA. The CDR3 contains 12 residues. CDR3 protein: CSVEDHPYEQYF. Here the CDR3 DNA reads TGCAGCGTCGAAGATCATCCCTACGAGCAGTACTTC.

This chain connects TRBV7-2 to TRBJ2-3, with D uncertain. Germline values: CDR1 SGHTA, CDR2 FQGNSA. The CDR3 runs 12 residues. Trimming took off 5 bases at V and 2 bases at J, with 5 bases between the two ends. DNA of the CDR3: TGTGCCAGCAGCCCCTACACAGATACGCAGTATTTT. It is translated as CASSPYTDTQYF.

This rearrangement joins TRBV10-3 to TRBJ2-7, with D hard to call. The V end lost 11 bases, the J end lost 4 bases, and 18 bases lay between the germline ends. Germline V CDR1 and CDR2: ENHRY, SYGVKD. CDR3 length equals 13 residues. In DNA form, the CDR3 reads TGTGCCGCAGCCACGGGTCTTGCATACGAGCAGTACTTC. Translating it yields CAAATGLAYEQYF.

Here the CDR3 DNA reads TGTGCCATCAGAGGACTAGCGGGAGCAGATACGCAGTATTTT. This gives the protein CAIRGLAGADTQYF. This chain connects TRBV10-3 to TRBJ2-3, with 13 bases identical to TRBD2. The CDR3 covers 14 residues. Germline V gives CDR1 ENHRY, CDR2 SYGVKD. The J segment lost 4 bases and the V segment lost 6 bases, leaving 1 base of the junction unmatched.

The genes are TRBV9 and TRBJ1-3; D call uncertain. This CDR3 is 13 amino acids long. Trimming cost V 4 bases and J 2 bases, with 7 bases left between them. Germline values: CDR1 SGDLS, CDR2 YYNGEE. In DNA form, the CDR3 reads TGTGCCAGCAGCCCGCCGGCTGGAAACACCATATATTTT. It encodes CASSPPAGNTIYF. The complete variable domain, with remaining parts taken from reference TRBV9 and TRBJ1-3, reads DSGVTQTPKHLITATGQRVTLRCSPRSGDLSVYWYQQSLDQGLQFLIQYYNGEERAKGNILERFSAQQFPDLHSELNLSSLELGDSALYFCASSPPAGNTIYFGEGSWLTVV.

V usage is TRBV18 and J usage is TRBJ1-6, with 7 positions matching TRBD1. Per the germline V gene, CDR1 is KGHSH and CDR2 is LQKENI. The CDR3 spans 14 residues. Trimming at V came to 4 bases and at J to 10 bases, leaving 7 bases not matched to a gene. In DNA form, the CDR3 reads TGTGCCAGCTCACAGGGACAGAATTGGTCACCCCTCCACTTT. Residues: CASSQGQNWSPLHF.

V is TRBV19 and J is TRBJ2-6, with unresolved D. Germline V gene lookup returns CDR1 LNHDA and CDR2 SQIVND (reference sequence). The CDR3 spans 15 residues. Trimming left V 0 bases short and J 1 base short, with 4 bases between. Written as DNA, the CDR3 is TGTGCCAGTAGTATAGATCATTCTGGGGCCAACGTCCTGACTTTC. Translating it yields CASSIDHSGANVLTF.

The chain uses TRBV6-4 and TRBJ1-2, with D possibly TRBD1 on 6 matching bases. The CDR3 runs to 13 residues. Looked up from germline, CDR1 is MRHNA and CDR2 is SNTAGT. V gave up 2 bases and J gave up 4 bases, with 8 bases separating them. CDR3 region: CASSDGQTYGYTF. As DNA, the CDR3 is TGTGCCAGCAGTGACGGACAGACCTATGGCTACACCTTC.

The genes are TRBV2 and TRBJ1-5; D might be TRBD1 (6 bases). Germline V CDR1 and CDR2: SNHLY, FYNNEI. CDR3 length: 15 amino acids. Trimming took 5 bases from V and 2 from J, leaving 13 bases between them. The CDR3 DNA reads TGTGCCAGCAGTACAGGGACCCACGGCAATCAGCCCCAGCATTTT. Its translation: CASSTGTHGNQPQHF.